This record concerns one T cell receptor (beta chain) sequence. Its antigen specificity is not known. One base away there is no much larger clone; base qualities are not given. This sample was included in a study of T cell responses to AZD1222 COVID-19 vaccine (dated by TCRdb to the early 2020s). Turning to the overall study: TCR sequencing covered roughly 230 trial participants: 200 to 210 given two doses of AZD1222 and 26 given two doses of MenACWY control vaccine. Trial participants were enrolled by age into subgroups of 18-55, 56-69 and 70-plus years, and roughly 150, 30 and 60 TCR-sequenced participants, respectively, were included in these subgroups.

V ends up 2 bases short and J 8 bases short, with an unmatched junction base count of 8. Measured from the cysteine to the phenylalanine, the CDR3 is 15 residues long. Of the read, only the CDR3 DNA is kept; its 45 bases are in frame from base 1. The germline V gene (reference sequence) specifies MNHEY as CDR1 and SMNVEV as CDR2. Broad study findings and their caveats: Because no day 14 peak-response samples were available, repertoires were characterized only after the peak T cell response. Only 5 to 7 AZD1222 recipients were SARS-CoV-2 seropositive at baseline, limiting conclusions about previously exposed vaccinees. A significant rise in spike-specific TCR breadth and depth was observed after two AZD1222 doses relative to day 0 and relative to MenACWY recipients. Vaccine-associated CD4 TCRs spanned the whole spike protein, with dominant responses in regions 160-218 and 743-854. Nearly half of unique spike-specific TCRs reportedly recognized epitopes outside regions mutated in the B.1.351 and B.1.1.7 variants. Participants were mostly white British, with more females than males. The authors suggested clonal diversity may have been underestimated. In the small 56-69-year group, the increase in depth fell short of significance, most likely because of low power.

The CDR3 regions of human TCRbeta chains were subjected to immunosequencing. The study's processing was this. Repertoire TCRs were matched against a reference library of SARS-CoV-2-specific TCRs generated with the MIRA antigen-specificity platform. Breadth was defined as the fraction of unique TCRs that were SARS-CoV-2-associated. Depth was defined as the fraction of total T cells that were SARS-CoV-2-associated. Using the MIRA data, each spike-specific TCR was assigned both to the spike region to which the TCR was reactive and to a CD4 or CD8 class. Log10-transformed breadth and depth values were compared by one-way ANOVA with Sidak's multiple comparisons tests. The table was pulled from immuneACCESS by TCRdb, which kept in-frame rearrangements only. Such tables lose some clones; where checked, under half of the loss comes from unresolved V genes, and the rest has no known cause. V, J and clone size are those of that table, while D and trimming were read from the DNA. Within this sample are over 150,000 clones, with 80% to 95% of them counted one time only. 0.8% to 1.3% of the sample rests with the top ten.

Sample time point, as interpreted from the label and publication: about 28 days (+/-7) after the second vaccine dose. What the treatment or condition label conveys for this sample: meningococcal conjugate vaccine given as trial control. Samples from vaccinated people were obtained from the UK trials COV001 and COV002, which included a single-blind randomized controlled phase 2/3 trial of AZD1222 (ChAdOx1 nCoV-19) in healthy adults. Trial participant PBMC samples were collected at day 0 and day 28 after the second dose for TCRbeta chain sequencing. The receptor was derived from an adult who received the MenACWY meningococcal vaccine as a control. In this chain, TRBV27 is recombined with TRBJ1-2; 10 bases in between match TRBD1. Sequencing was performed on peripheral blood, taken 28 days after the second dose of the MenACWY control vaccine. The DNA reads as follows: TGTGCCAGCAGTTTAAGACCAGGGACAGGGGAGGGCTACACCTTC. This translates into CASSLRPGTGEGYTF.